This T cell receptor (beta chain) appears in the sequencing data of a study of blood T cell repertoires in COVID-19. About the study: The origin of the acute and convalescent COVID-19 samples was the United States, Italy and Spain.

Cohort assignment relied on participant-reported clinical history. With 3 bases removed from V and 5 bases from J, the gap between germline ends came to 10 bases. The CDR3 loop spans 13 amino acids. Germline values: CDR1 KGHSH, CDR2 LQKENI. TCRdb's table, derived via immunoSEQ multiplex PCR, lists solely in-frame clones and lacks some. The sample shows 180,000 or so clones, almost 85% of them seen only once. Sequenced sample: PBMCs or T cells enriched from blood (not recorded which). The J gene is TRBJ1-2, the V gene TRBV18; no firm D call. This receptor was taken from a man in his forties or fifties who had recovered from COVID-19. CDR3 nucleotides: TGTGCCAGCTCACCGAAGGAGGGATATGGCTACACCTTC. It encodes CASSPKEGYGYTF.